The rows below give T cell receptor beta chains drawn from one sample of a study of siplizumab effects on memory and regulatory T cells. Here immunoSEQ multiplex PCR was the method, and the copy in TCRdb shows in-frame clones only, minus some. The table has roughly 68,000 clones, 70% to 90% seen once; the top ten hold 3% to 4%. Material: memory CD4+ T cells sorted from blood. The receptor source for this set is a human donor in good health. Both conserved end residues are part of each CDR3. The D gene is left open where the match is weak. The size entry is marked missing in some rows and otherwise reads once, few, many or a size class.

V gene: TRBV9
clone size: NA
D gene: NA
J gene: TRBJ1-3
CDR3 DNA: TGTGCCAGCAGCGTAGATATAGGGGGATCTGGAAACACCATATATTTT
CDR3 protein: CASSVDIGGSGNTIYF

V gene: TRBV10-1
clone size: NA
D gene: TRBD1
J gene: TRBJ2-2
CDR3 DNA: TGCGCCAGCAGCTCTGGGACAGGCATTGGCACCGGGGAGCTGTTTTTT
CDR3 protein: CASSSGTGIGTGELFF

V gene: TRBV10-1
clone size: NA
D gene: NA
J gene: TRBJ2-3
CDR3 DNA: TGCGCCACGCAGCCCCTACATGAGCCTAGCACAGATACGCAGTATTTT
CDR3 protein: CATQPLHEPSTDTQYF

V gene: TRBV29-1
clone size: NA
D gene: TRBD2
J gene: TRBJ2-1
CDR3 DNA: TGCAGCGTCGGCGCTAGCGGGAGCTCCGGGAATGAGCAGTTCTTC
CDR3 protein: CSVGASGSSGNEQFF

V gene: TRBV6-1
clone size: NA
D gene: TRBD1
J gene: TRBJ2-7
CDR3 DNA: TGTGCCAGCAGTATGGGACAGGGACTGGGCGAGCAGTACTTC
CDR3 protein: CASSMGQGLGEQYF

V gene: TRBV9
clone size: few
D gene: NA
J gene: TRBJ1-2
CDR3 DNA: TGTGCCAGCAGCGAATACGGGAACTATGGCTACACCTTC
CDR3 protein: CASSEYGNYGYTF

V gene: TRBV29-1
clone size: NA
D gene: NA
J gene: TRBJ1-6
CDR3 DNA: TGCAGCGTCCAGACGGCTAATAATTCACCCCTCCACTTT
CDR3 protein: CSVQTANNSPLHF

V gene: TRBV5-1
clone size: NA
D gene: NA
J gene: TRBJ1-3
CDR3 DNA: TGCGCCAGCGGAACAGGAGACTCTGGAAACACCATATATTTT
CDR3 protein: CASGTGDSGNTIYF

V gene: TRBV5-4
clone size: once
D gene: TRBD1
J gene: TRBJ2-7
CDR3 DNA: TGTGCCAGCAGCTTCCGGGACAGGGCCTACGAGCAGTACTTC
CDR3 protein: CASSFRDRAYEQYF

V gene: TRBV9
clone size: NA
D gene: NA
J gene: TRBJ2-3
CDR3 DNA: TGTGCCAGCTCCCAAGAGAGGGGGGGGAGCACAGATACGCAGTATTTT
CDR3 protein: CASSQERGGSTDTQYF

V gene: TRBV5-1
clone size: NA
D gene: TRBD2
J gene: TRBJ2-3
CDR3 DNA: TGCGCCAGCAGCGATACTAGCGGCACAGATACGCAGTATTTT
CDR3 protein: CASSDTSGTDTQYF

V gene: TRBV10-3
clone size: NA
D gene: NA
J gene: TRBJ1-5
CDR3 DNA: TGTGCCATCAGTGAGTCGACACAGGGTGGTGGGCCCCAGCATTTT
CDR3 protein: CAISESTQGGGPQHF

V gene: TRBV27
clone size: NA
D gene: TRBD1
J gene: TRBJ2-2
CDR3 DNA: TGTGCCAGCCTGGGACAGGCTCACACCGGGGAGCTGTTTTTT
CDR3 protein: CASLGQAHTGELFF

V gene: TRBV11-1
clone size: NA
D gene: NA
J gene: TRBJ2-1
CDR3 DNA: TGTGCCAGCAGCCGAACAGGGAAGAATGAGCAGTTCTTC
CDR3 protein: CASSRTGKNEQFF

V gene: TRBV5-1
clone size: NA
D gene: NA
J gene: TRBJ2-3
CDR3 DNA: TGCGCCAGCAGCTTAGCGGTCGTGACAGATACGCAGTATTTT
CDR3 protein: CASSLAVVTDTQYF

V gene: TRBV7-8
clone size: NA
D gene: NA
J gene: TRBJ2-5
CDR3 DNA: TGTGCCAGCAGCTTAGACGGGGACCAAGAGACCCAGTACTTC
CDR3 protein: CASSLDGDQETQYF

V gene: TRBV19
clone size: NA
D gene: TRBD1
J gene: TRBJ1-5
CDR3 DNA: TGTGCCGCTGTGGAGGGACAGGGCCGAGGGCCCCAGCATTTT
CDR3 protein: CAAVEGQGRGPQHF

V gene: TRBV20-1
clone size: once
D gene: NA
J gene: TRBJ1-1
CDR3 DNA: TGCAGTGCTAGTGAAGACCGGGGGGCTTTCTTT
CDR3 protein: CSASEDRGAFF

V gene: TRBV6-5
clone size: NA
D gene: TRBD1
J gene: TRBJ2-7
CDR3 DNA: TGTGCCAGCAGGCTACAGGGGAGCTCCTACGAGCAGTACTTC
CDR3 protein: CASRLQGSSYEQYF

V gene: TRBV15
clone size: NA
D gene: NA
J gene: TRBJ2-3
CDR3 DNA: TGTGCCACCAGCAGCCTCACCCGGGGAGGCACAGATACGCAGTATTTT
CDR3 protein: CATSSLTRGGTDTQYF

V gene: TRBV10-1
clone size: NA
D gene: NA
J gene: TRBJ1-5
CDR3 DNA: TGCGCCAGCAGTGACGGGGTCAATCAGCCCCAGCATTTT
CDR3 protein: CASSDGVNQPQHF

V gene: TRBV5-1
clone size: NA
D gene: TRBD2
J gene: TRBJ2-7
CDR3 DNA: TGCGCCAGCAGCTCCTCCGGGGCTGGTAGCGGGATTGAGCAGTACTTC
CDR3 protein: CASSSSGAGSGIEQYF

V gene: TRBV6-1
clone size: NA
D gene: NA
J gene: TRBJ1-2
CDR3 DNA: TGTGCCAGCAGTGAAGAAGGGGAAAGAACAAGCTACACCTTC
CDR3 protein: CASSEEGERTSYTF

V gene: TRBV9
clone size: NA
D gene: NA
J gene: TRBJ1-1
CDR3 DNA: TGTGCCAGCGGACCGGGACGGGAGAACACTGAAGCTTTCTTT
CDR3 protein: CASGPGRENTEAFF

V gene: TRBV6-5
clone size: once
D gene: NA
J gene: TRBJ2-5
CDR3 DNA: TGTGCCAGCCAGGGGTGGGGGGAGACCCAGTACTTC
CDR3 protein: CASQGWGETQYF

V gene: TRBV7-9
clone size: NA
D gene: TRBD1
J gene: TRBJ1-6
CDR3 DNA: TGTGCCAGCAGCTTATTTGGGACAGACTATTCACCCCTCCACTTT
CDR3 protein: CASSLFGTDYSPLHF

V gene: TRBV6-5
clone size: NA
D gene: TRBD1
J gene: TRBJ2-7
CDR3 DNA: TGTGCCAGCAGTACTCGGCAGGGGGCCTACGAGCAGTACTTC
CDR3 protein: CASSTRQGAYEQYF

V gene: TRBV30
clone size: NA
D gene: TRBD2
J gene: TRBJ2-4
CDR3 DNA: TGTGCCTGGAGTGATTCGGGAGGGCGGGACATTCAGTACTTC
CDR3 protein: CAWSDSGGRDIQYF

V gene: TRBV27
clone size: NA
D gene: TRBD2
J gene: TRBJ2-3
CDR3 DNA: TGTGCCAGCAGTTTAAGGGCGGGGGGGCCCACAGATACGCAGTATTTT
CDR3 protein: CASSLRAGGPTDTQYF

V gene: TRBV12-5
clone size: once
D gene: NA
J gene: TRBJ1-5
CDR3 DNA: TGTGCTAGTGGTTTGGTAGGGCAGGGGTGGGTCCAGCCCCAGCATTTT
CDR3 protein: CASGLVGQGWVQPQHF

V gene: TRBV27
clone size: NA
D gene: NA
J gene: TRBJ1-5
CDR3 DNA: TGTGCCAGCAGTTTATCGGGGTTTCAGCCCCAGCATTTT
CDR3 protein: CASSLSGFQPQHF

V gene: TRBV5-1
clone size: NA
D gene: NA
J gene: TRBJ2-5
CDR3 DNA: TGCGCCAGCAGCTTTGGGATGACAGCCCAGTACTTC
CDR3 protein: CASSFGMTAQYF

V gene: TRBV27
clone size: NA
D gene: TRBD2
J gene: TRBJ2-1
CDR3 DNA: TGTGCCAGCAGTTCACTAGCGGGGGCCCTGCAGATAACTGTCTACAATGAGCAGTTCTTC
CDR3 protein: CASSSLAGALQITVYNEQFF

V gene: TRBV10-3
clone size: few
D gene: TRBD1
J gene: TRBJ2-6
CDR3 DNA: TGTGCCATCAGTGAGTCTATATTCACTGGACAGGGGGCAAAGGCTGGGGCCAACGTCCTGACTTTC
CDR3 protein: CAISESIFTGQGAKAGANVLTF

V gene: TRBV19
clone size: NA
D gene: NA
J gene: TRBJ1-2
CDR3 DNA: TGTGCCAGTAGTATAAACCCGAACTATGGCTACACCTTC
CDR3 protein: CASSINPNYGYTF

V gene: TRBV7-6
clone size: NA
D gene: TRBD1
J gene: TRBJ2-1
CDR3 DNA: TGTGCCAGCAGCGCGGGACAGGGCCCTAACAATGAGCAGTTCTTC
CDR3 protein: CASSAGQGPNNEQFF

V gene: TRBV30
clone size: NA
D gene: NA
J gene: TRBJ2-3
CDR3 DNA: TGTGCCTGGAAATCCGCAGATACGCAGTATTTT
CDR3 protein: CAWKSADTQYF

V gene: TRBV6-1
clone size: NA
D gene: TRBD1
J gene: TRBJ1-2
CDR3 DNA: TGTGCCAGCAGTGTATCTTCGGGACAGGGTTATGGCTACACCTTC
CDR3 protein: CASSVSSGQGYGYTF

V gene: TRBV5-6
clone size: NA
D gene: NA
J gene: TRBJ2-5
CDR3 DNA: TGTGCCAGCAGCCCCCTGGGGGGGCCTCAAGAGACCCAGTACTTC
CDR3 protein: CASSPLGGPQETQYF

V gene: TRBV29-1
clone size: NA
D gene: TRBD1
J gene: TRBJ1-4
CDR3 DNA: TGCAGCGGGGGACAGAAAAATGAAAAACTGTTTTTT
CDR3 protein: CSGGQKNEKLFF

V gene: TRBV19
clone size: NA
D gene: NA
J gene: TRBJ2-7
CDR3 DNA: TGTGCCAGTAACAGGAGGGGAGAATACGAGCAGTACTTC
CDR3 protein: CASNRRGEYEQYF

V gene: TRBV19
clone size: NA
D gene: TRBD1
J gene: TRBJ2-7
CDR3 DNA: TGTGCCAGTAGTGTCTGGACAGGGTACGAGCAGTACTTC
CDR3 protein: CASSVWTGYEQYF

V gene: TRBV18
clone size: NA
D gene: NA
J gene: TRBJ1-3
CDR3 DNA: TGTGCCAGCTCAAGGGGACAACTAGCCTCTGGAAACACCATATATTTT
CDR3 protein: CASSRGQLASGNTIYF

V gene: TRBV7-2
clone size: once
D gene: NA
J gene: TRBJ1-6
CDR3 DNA: TGTGCTACGGGACCGTATAATTCACCCCTCCACTTT
CDR3 protein: CATGPYNSPLHF

V gene: TRBV29-1
clone size: few
D gene: NA
J gene: TRBJ2-3
CDR3 DNA: TGCAGCGTTGAAGATAGCTATGAGTATTTT
CDR3 protein: CSVEDSYEYF

V gene: TRBV6-5
clone size: NA
D gene: NA
J gene: TRBJ2-1
CDR3 DNA: TGTGCCAGCAGCTCGACAGGAAACGGATACAATGAGCAGTTCTTC
CDR3 protein: CASSSTGNGYNEQFF